This T cell receptor beta chain was sequenced for a study of blood T cell repertoires in COVID-19. With 2 bases clipped from V and 1 base from J, the junction kept 1 base outside the gene matches. The CDR3 loop spans 14 amino acids. Germline-derived CDR1 and CDR2 are SNHLY and FYNNEI. Repertoires were generated with immunoSEQ multiplex PCR, while TCRdb's copy carries only in-frame clones and drops some. This table holds some 150,000 clones, less than 95% found once. This TCR was sampled from a man aged 45-60 years with acute or convalescent COVID-19. The sequencing input was peripheral blood. The chain joins TRBV2 to TRBJ1-1, with TRBD1 identical over 7 bases. This CDR3 is CASSERQGNTEAFF. DNA for the CDR3: TGTGCCAGCAGTGAACGACAGGGGAACACTGAAGCTTTCTTT.